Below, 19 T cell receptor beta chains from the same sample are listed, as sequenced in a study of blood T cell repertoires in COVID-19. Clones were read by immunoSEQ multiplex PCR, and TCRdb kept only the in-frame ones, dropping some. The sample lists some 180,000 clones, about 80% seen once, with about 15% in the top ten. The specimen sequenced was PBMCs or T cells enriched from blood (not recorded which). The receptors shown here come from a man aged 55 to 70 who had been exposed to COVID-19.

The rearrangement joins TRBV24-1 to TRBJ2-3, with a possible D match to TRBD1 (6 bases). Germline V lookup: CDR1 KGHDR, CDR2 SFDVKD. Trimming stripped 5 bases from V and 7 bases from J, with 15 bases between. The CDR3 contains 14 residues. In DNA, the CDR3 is TGTGCCACCAGTGCGCAGGGGCTAGGGAATACGCAGTATTTT. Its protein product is CATSAQGLGNTQYF.

For the CDR3, the DNA is TGTGCCTCCCACCCGACTAGCGGGAAGCACAATGAGCAGTTCTTC. This encodes CASHPTSGKHNEQFF. V gene TRBV10-3 combines with J gene TRBJ2-1, with 11 bases aligning to TRBD2. The J segment lost 5 bases and the V segment lost 11 bases, leaving 11 bases of the junction unmatched. Germline loops: CDR1 ENHRY, CDR2 SYGVKD. The CDR3 loop spans 15 amino acids.

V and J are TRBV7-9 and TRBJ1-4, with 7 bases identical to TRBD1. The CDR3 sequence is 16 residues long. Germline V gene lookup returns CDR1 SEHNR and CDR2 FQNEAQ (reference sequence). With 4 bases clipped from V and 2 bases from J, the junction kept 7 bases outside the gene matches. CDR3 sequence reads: CASSSDRDPTNEKLFF. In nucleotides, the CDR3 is TGTGCCAGCAGCTCCGACAGGGATCCGACTAATGAAAAACTGTTTTTT.

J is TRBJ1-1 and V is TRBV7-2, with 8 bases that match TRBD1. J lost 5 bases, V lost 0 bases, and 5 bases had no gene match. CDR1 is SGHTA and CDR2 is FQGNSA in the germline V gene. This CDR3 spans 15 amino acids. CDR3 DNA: TGTGCCAGCAGCTTAGCGGCAGGGGGCGTGACTGAAGCTTTCTTT. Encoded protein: CASSLAAGGVTEAFF. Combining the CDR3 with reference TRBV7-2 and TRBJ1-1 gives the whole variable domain GAGVSQSPSNKVTEKGKDVELRCDPISGHTALYWYRQSLGQGLEFLIYFQGNSAPDKSGLPSDRFSAERTGGSVSTLTIQRTQQEDSAVYLCASSLAAGGVTEAFFGQGTRLTVV.

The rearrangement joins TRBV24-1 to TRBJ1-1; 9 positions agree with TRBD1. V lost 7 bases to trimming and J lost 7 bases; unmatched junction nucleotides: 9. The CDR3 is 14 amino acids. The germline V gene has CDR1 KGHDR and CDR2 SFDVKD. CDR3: CATRGGDRGGEAFF. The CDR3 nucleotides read TGTGCCACCAGGGGAGGTGACAGGGGGGGTGAAGCTTTCTTT.

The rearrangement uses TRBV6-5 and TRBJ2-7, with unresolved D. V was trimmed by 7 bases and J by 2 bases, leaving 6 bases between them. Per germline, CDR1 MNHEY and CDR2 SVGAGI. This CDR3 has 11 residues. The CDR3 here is CASNQAYEQYF. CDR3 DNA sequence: TGTGCCAGCAACCAGGCCTACGAGCAGTACTTC.

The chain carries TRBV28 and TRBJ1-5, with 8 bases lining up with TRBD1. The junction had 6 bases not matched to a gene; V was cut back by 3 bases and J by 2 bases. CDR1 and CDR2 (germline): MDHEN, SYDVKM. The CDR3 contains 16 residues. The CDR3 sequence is CASSFPTGQGNQPQHF. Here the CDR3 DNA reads TGTGCCAGCAGTTTTCCCACGGGACAGGGCAATCAGCCCCAGCATTTT.

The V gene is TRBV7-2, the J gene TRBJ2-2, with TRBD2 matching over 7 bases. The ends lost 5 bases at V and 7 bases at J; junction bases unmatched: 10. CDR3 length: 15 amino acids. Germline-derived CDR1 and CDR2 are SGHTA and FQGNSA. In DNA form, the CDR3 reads TGTGCCAGCAGCCCTGTGGCGGGAGCGAACGGGGAGCTGTTTTTT. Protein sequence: CASSPVAGANGELFF. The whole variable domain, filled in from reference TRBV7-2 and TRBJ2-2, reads GAGVSQSPSNKVTEKGKDVELRCDPISGHTALYWYRQSLGQGLEFLIYFQGNSAPDKSGLPSDRFSAERTGGSVSTLTIQRTQQEDSAVYLCASSPVAGANGELFFGEGSRLTVL.

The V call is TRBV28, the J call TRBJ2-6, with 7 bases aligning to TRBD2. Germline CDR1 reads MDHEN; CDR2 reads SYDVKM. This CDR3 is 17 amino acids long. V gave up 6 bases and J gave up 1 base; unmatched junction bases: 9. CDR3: CASRLPGGSSGANVLTF. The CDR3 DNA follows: TGTGCCAGCAGACTCCCGGGGGGAAGTTCTGGGGCCAACGTCCTGACTTTC.

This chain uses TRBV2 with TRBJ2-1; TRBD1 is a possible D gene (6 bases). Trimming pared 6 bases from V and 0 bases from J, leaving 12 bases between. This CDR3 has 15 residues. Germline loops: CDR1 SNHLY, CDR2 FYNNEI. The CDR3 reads CASREQGSSYNEQFF. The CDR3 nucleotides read TGTGCCAGCAGGGAACAGGGAAGCTCCTACAATGAGCAGTTCTTC.

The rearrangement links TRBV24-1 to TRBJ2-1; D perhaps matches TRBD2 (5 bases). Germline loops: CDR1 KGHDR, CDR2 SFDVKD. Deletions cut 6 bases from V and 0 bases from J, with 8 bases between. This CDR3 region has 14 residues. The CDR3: CATSPGSSYNEQFF. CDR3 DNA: TGTGCCACCAGTCCGGGGAGCTCCTACAATGAGCAGTTCTTC.

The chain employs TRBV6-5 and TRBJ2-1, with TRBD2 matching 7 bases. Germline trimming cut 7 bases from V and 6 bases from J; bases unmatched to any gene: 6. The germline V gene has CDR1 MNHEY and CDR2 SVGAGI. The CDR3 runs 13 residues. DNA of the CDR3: TGTGCCAGCACCCGGGACTACCGCAATGAGCAGTTCTTC. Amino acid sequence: CASTRDYRNEQFF.

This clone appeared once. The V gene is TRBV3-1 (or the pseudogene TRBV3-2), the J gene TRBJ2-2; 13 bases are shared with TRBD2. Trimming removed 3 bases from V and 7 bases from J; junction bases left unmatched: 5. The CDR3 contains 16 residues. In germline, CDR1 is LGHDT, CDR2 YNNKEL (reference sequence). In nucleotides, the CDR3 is TGTGCCAGCAGCCAGGGGACTAGCGGGGAACGCGGGGAGCTGTTTTTT. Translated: CASSQGTSGERGELFF.

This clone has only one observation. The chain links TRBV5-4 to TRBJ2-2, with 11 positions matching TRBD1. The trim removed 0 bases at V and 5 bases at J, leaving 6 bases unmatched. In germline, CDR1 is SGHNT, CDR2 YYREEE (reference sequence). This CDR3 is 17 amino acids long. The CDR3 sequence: CASSLGGQGARTGELFF. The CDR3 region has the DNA TGTGCCAGCAGCTTGGGCGGACAGGGGGCTCGGACCGGGGAGCTGTTTTTT.

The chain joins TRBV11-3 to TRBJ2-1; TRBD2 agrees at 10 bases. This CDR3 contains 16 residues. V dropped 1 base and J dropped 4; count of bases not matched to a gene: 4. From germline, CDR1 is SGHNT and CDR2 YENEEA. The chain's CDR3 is CASSLASGRDYNEQFF. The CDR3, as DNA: TGTGCCAGCAGCTTAGCCAGCGGGAGGGATTACAATGAGCAGTTCTTC.

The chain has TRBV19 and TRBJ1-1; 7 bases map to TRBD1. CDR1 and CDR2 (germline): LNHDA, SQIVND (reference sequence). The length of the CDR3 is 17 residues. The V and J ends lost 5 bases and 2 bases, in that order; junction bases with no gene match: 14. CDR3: CASSPRDSSSPNTEAFF. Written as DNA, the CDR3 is TGTGCCAGTAGTCCACGGGACAGTAGCTCCCCAAACACTGAAGCTTTCTTT.

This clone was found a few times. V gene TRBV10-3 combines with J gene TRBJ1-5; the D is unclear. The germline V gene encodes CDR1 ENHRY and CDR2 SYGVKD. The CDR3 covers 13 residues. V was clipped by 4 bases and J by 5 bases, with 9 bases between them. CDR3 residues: CAISVNTDQPQHF. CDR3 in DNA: TGTGCCATCAGTGTCAATACAGATCAGCCCCAGCATTTT.

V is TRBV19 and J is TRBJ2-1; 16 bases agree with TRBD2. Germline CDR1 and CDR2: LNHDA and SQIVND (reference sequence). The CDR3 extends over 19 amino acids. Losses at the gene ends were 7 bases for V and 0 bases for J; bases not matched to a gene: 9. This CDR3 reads CASTPGLAGGGFSYNEQFF. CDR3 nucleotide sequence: TGTGCCAGTACCCCGGGACTAGCGGGGGGGGGATTCTCCTACAATGAGCAGTTCTTC.

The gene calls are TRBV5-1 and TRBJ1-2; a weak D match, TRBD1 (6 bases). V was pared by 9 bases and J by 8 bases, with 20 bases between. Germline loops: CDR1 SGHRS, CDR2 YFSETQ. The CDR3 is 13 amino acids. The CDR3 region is CATSGGPPEGYTF. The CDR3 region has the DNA TGCGCCACCTCGGGGGGGCCCCCGGAGGGCTACACCTTC.